Included here is one TCR beta chain sequence, with context. It has no known antigen specificity. Per-base qualities were not stored, and no clone one base away is much larger. These data belong to a study of blood T cell repertoires in COVID-19 (dated by TCRdb to 2020 to 2021). Study-level background: For ImmuneRACE Cohort 3, a participant was defined as recovered based on two consecutive negative NP/OP PCR tests, clearance by a healthcare professional, or resolution of symptoms. The collaborator samples originated in the United States, Italy and Spain and spanned the acute and convalescent phases of COVID-19. Samples came from the ongoing ImmuneRACE study (first 160 participants) plus 1,254 subjects from 6 global collaborators. A freely available public database, intended as a resource for researchers studying the immune response to SARS-CoV-2, is where the repertoires were released. Nearly every sample came with metadata listing a de-identified subject ID, COVID-19 status, age in years and sex. The dataset comprised deeply sampled blood TCRbeta repertoires from subjects exposed to, actively infected with, or recovered from COVID-19. The prospective study material was composed of cDNA or gDNA derived from T cells, B-cell-depleted T cells, or PBMCs. Where HLA class I and class II types were available, the types were taken from metadata supplied by the sample provider, not from assay-based typing. Study-wide findings and limitations: The amount of clinical and demographic metadata varied by source and participant and was provided uncurated.

TCRbeta CDR3 regions were amplified from genomic DNA by means of the immunoSEQ Assay, a bias-controlled multiplex PCR. On the study's bioinformatics: Nucleated cell counts per sample were estimated from amplification of reference gene primers within the assay. Sequence reads were collapsed and filtered to measure the absolute abundance of every unique TCRbeta CDR3 rearrangement. For each sample, productive Simpson clonality was calculated as the square root of Simpson's diversity index across productive rearrangements. As stored in TCRdb, this immuneACCESS dataset retains in-frame rearrangements with V and J assigned. A fraction of the clones does not appear; measured against another copy, unresolved V genes explain less than half of the discrepancy, and the remainder lacks a known reason. That table gives V, J and clone size, and the DNA gave D and trimming. The sample yields some 300,000 clones; 70% to 90% were counted once. 2% to 2.5% of the sample is in the top ten clones.

Participants in the prospective study were aged about 18 to 100 years, lived in 20 to 25 United States geographic areas, and enrolled through a virtual design. In the prospective study, participants were assigned to cohorts based on the clinical history participants reported in a screening survey and a study questionnaire. In the prospective study, mobile phlebotomists collected whole blood, serum and a nasopharyngeal or oropharyngeal swab from each participant. Prospective study participants could optionally give additional blood draws and questionnaires over a 2-month period. Before DNA extraction, blood samples from the prospective study were shipped at room temperature or frozen. CDR1 SGDLS and CDR2 YYNGEE were looked up in the germline V gene. There are 14 amino acids in the CDR3, from cysteine to phenylalanine inclusive. Of the read, only the CDR3 DNA is kept; its 42 bases are in frame from base 1. At the junction V is shortened by 3 bases and J by 7 bases, with 17 bases in between.

The sample comprised PBMCs or T cells enriched from blood (not recorded which). The chain links TRBV9 with TRBJ2-7; tentative D gene TRBD2, with 6 bases matching. This receptor was identified in a woman aged 55 to 70 in a cohort exposed to, infected with or recovered from COVID-19 (not recorded which). The sequenced DNA is TGTGCCAGCAGCGCGGGACTTGCGTCGGGAGAGCAGTACTTC. It encodes CASSAGLASGEQYF. Joined to the reference TRBV9 and TRBJ2-7 proteins, this CDR3 gives the full variable domain: DSGVTQTPKHLITATGQRVTLRCSPRSGDLSVYWYQQSLDQGLQFLIQYYNGEERAKGNILERFSAQQFPDLHSELNLSSLELGDSALYFCASSAGLASGEQYFGPGTRLTVT.